Below are 3 T cell receptor beta chains sequenced from a single sample in a study of T cell repertoires in cytomegalovirus infection. Each CDR3 protein is one row after TCRdb ran MiXCR on the reads. The data show some 100,000 distinct CDR3 sequences, around 22% seen once. Input material: CD8+ T cells from PBMCs. These receptors all stem from a human donor in good health (CMV status not recorded). Some clones in this sample may be carry-over from other donors' samples.

The chain couples TRBV28 to TRBJ2-7; TRBD1 matches at 8 bases. This CDR3 has 14 amino acids. Germline loops: CDR1 MDHEN, CDR2 SYDVKM. V lost 2 bases, J lost 3 bases, and 3 bases stayed unmatched. In DNA, the CDR3 is TGTGCCAGCAGTTTACAGGGGGCTAACTACGAGCAGTACTTC. Amino acids: CASSLQGANYEQYF. Based on the CDR3 plus reference TRBV28 and TRBJ2-7, the full variable domain is DVKVTQSSRYLVKRTGEKVFLECVQDMDHENMFWYRQDPGLGLRLIYFSYDVKMKEKGDIPEGYSVSREKKERFSLILESASTNQTSMYLCASSLQGANYEQYFGPGTRLTVT.

The chain employs TRBV4-3 and TRBJ2-7; a weak D match, TRBD1 (6 bases). V was trimmed by 1 base and J by 2 bases, leaving 12 bases between them. The CDR3 loop spans 15 amino acids. The germline gives CDR1 LGHNA, CDR2 YSLEER. The CDR3 here is CASSQAPQGPYEQYF. The CDR3 nucleotides read TGCGCCAGCAGCCAAGCCCCACAGGGTCCCTACGAGCAGTACTTC.

This clonotype was detected ten times or more. This chain joins TRBV7-2 and TRBJ1-2; 11 bases match TRBD1. The V gene's germline CDR1 is SGHTA and CDR2 FQGNSA. The CDR3 spans 17 residues. Trimming removed 1 base from V and 7 bases from J; junction bases left unmatched: 11. The CDR3 DNA is TGTGCCAGCAGCTTAGAAACCGGGACAGGGGGTGTTAGTGGCTACACCTTC. Its protein product is CASSLETGTGGVSGYTF.